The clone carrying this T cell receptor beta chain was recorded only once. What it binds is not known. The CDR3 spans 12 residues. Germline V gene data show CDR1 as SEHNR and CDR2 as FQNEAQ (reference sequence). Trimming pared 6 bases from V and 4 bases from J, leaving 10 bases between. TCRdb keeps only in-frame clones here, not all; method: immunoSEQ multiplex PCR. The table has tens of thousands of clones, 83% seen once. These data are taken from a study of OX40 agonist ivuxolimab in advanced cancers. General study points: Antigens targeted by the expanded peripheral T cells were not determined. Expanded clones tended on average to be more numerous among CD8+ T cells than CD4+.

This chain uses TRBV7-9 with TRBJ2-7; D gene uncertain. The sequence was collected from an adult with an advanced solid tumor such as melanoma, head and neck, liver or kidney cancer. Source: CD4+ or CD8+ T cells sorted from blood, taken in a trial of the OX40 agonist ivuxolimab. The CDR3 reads CASSSTLYEQYF. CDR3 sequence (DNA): TGTGCCAGCAGTTCCACGCTTTACGAGCAGTACTTC.